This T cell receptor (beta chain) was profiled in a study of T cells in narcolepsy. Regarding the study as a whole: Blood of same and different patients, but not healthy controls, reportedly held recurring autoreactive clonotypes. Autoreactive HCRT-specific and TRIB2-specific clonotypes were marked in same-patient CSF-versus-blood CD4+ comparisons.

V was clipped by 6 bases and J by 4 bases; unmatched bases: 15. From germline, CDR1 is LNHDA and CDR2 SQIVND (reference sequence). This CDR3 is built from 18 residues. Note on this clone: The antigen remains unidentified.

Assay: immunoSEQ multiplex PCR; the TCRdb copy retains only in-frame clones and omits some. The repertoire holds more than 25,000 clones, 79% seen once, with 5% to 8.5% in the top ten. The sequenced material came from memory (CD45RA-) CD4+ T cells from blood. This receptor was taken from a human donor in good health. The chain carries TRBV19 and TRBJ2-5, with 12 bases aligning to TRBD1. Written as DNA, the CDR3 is TGTGCCAGTAGCTTATCCGGGACAGGGGGCATGGTCGGAGAGACCCAGTACTTC. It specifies CASSLSGTGGMVGETQYF. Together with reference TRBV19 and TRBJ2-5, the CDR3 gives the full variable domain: DGGITQSPKYLFRKEGQNVTLSCEQNLNHDAMYWYRQDPGQGLRLIYYSQIVNDFQKGDIAEGYSVSREKKESFPLTVTSAQKNPTAFYLCASSLSGTGGMVGETQYFGPGTRLLVL.